This TCR beta chain was recorded in a study of T cell responses to AZD1222 COVID-19 vaccine. For the study at large: Doses given second, at about 4 or about 12 weeks, were pooled. The study's findings and limits: The repertoires were collected only after the peak T cell response. With dominance at 160-218 and 743-854, vaccine-associated CD4 TCRs spanned spike. Clonal diversity may have been underestimated, and the donors were mostly white British, with more females than males.

V lost 4 bases and J lost 6; bases outside the gene matches: 7. CDR3 length: 15 residues. Per germline, CDR1 MNHEY and CDR2 SMNVEV (reference sequence). TCRdb's copy holds only in-frame clones and misses some; the assay was immunoSEQ multiplex PCR. This repertoire shows about 120,000 clones, 92% found once; its top ten account for 11% to 15%. As concerns this clone: Its antigen is still unknown.

The specimen was peripheral blood, collected on day 0 of AZD1222 vaccination. The sequence came from an adult in good health. The rearrangement links TRBV27 to TRBJ2-3; 10 nucleotides agree with TRBD2. In nucleotides, the CDR3 is TGTGCCAGCAGTTACCCCGGAGCGGGAGGGGATACGCAGTATTTT. As protein: CASSYPGAGGDTQYF.